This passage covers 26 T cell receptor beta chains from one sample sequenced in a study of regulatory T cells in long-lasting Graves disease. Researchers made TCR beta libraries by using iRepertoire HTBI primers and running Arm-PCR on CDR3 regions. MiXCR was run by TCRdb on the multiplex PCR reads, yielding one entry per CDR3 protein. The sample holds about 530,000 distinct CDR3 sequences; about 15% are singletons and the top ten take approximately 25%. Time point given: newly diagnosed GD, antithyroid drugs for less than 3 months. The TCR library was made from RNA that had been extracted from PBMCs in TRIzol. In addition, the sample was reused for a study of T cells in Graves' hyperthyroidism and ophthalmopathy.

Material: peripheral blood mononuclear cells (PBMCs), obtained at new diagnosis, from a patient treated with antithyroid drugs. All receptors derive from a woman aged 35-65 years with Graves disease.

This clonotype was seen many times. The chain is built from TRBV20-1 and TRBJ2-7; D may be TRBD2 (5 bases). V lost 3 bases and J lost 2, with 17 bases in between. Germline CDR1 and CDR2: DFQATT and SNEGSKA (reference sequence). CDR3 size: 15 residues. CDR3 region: CSASSRRLATYEQYF. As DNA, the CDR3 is TGCAGTGCTAGTTCTCGTCGGCTAGCAACCTACGAGCAGTACTTC.

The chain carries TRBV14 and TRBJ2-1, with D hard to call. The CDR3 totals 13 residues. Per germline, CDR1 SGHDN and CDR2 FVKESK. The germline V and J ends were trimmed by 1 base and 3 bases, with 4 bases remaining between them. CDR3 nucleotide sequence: TGTGCCAGCAGCCAAGGAGTCTACAATGAGCAGTTCTTC. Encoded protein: CASSQGVYNEQFF.

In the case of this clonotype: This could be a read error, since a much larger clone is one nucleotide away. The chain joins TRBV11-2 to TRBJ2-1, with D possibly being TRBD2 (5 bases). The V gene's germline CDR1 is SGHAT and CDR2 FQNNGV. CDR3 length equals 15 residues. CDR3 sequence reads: CASSYNGVTYNEQLF. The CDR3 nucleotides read TGTGCCAGCAGTTACAACGGGGTAACCTACAATGAGCAGCTCTTC.

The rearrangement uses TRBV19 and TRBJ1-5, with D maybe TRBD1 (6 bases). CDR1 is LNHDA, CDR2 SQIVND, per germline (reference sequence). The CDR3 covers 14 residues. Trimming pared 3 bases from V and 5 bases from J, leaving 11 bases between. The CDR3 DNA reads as TGTGCCAGTAGTATGTTCGGGGGCGATCAGCCCCAGCATTTT. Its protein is CASSMFGGDQPQHF.

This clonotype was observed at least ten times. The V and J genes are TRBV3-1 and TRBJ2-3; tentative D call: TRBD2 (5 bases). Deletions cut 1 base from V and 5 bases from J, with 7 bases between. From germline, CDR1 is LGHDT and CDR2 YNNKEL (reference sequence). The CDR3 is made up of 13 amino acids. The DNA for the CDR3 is TGTGCCAGCAGCCAAGTGGGAGTAGATACGCAGTATTTT. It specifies CASSQVGVDTQYF.

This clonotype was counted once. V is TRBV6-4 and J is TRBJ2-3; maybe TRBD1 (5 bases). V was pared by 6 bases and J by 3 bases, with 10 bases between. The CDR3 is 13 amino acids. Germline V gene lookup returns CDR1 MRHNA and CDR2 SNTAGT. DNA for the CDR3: TGTGCCAGCAGGGACCCAGGGACAGATACGCAGTATTTT. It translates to CASRDPGTDTQYF.

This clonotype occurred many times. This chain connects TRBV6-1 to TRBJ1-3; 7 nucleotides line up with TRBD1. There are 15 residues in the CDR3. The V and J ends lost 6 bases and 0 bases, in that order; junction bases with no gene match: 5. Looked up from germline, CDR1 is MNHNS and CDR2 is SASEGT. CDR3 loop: CASSRRTGSGNTIYF. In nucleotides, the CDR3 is TGTGCCAGCAGCCGTCGGACAGGCTCTGGAAACACCATATATTTT.

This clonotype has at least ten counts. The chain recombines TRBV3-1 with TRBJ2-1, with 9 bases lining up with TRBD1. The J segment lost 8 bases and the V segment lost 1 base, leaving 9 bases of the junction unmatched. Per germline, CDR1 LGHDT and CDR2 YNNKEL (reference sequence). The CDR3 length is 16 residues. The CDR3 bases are TGTGCCAGCAGCCAAGCGAGGGGACAGGGTATAGATGAGCAGTTCTTC. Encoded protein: CASSQARGQGIDEQFF.

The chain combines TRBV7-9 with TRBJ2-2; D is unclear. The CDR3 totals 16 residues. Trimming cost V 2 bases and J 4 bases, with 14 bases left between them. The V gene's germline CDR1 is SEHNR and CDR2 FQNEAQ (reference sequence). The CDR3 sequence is CASSLSSFASTGELFF. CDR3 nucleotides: TGTGCCAGCAGCTTATCTTCCTTCGCCTCCACCGGGGAGCTGTTTTTT.

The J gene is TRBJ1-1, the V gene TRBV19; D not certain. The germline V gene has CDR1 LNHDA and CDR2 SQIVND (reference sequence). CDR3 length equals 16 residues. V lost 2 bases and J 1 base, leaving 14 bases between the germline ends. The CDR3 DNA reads TGTGCCAGTAGTATAAGTGGTCGGGTGACGAACACTGAAGCTTTCTTT. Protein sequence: CASSISGRVTNTEAFF. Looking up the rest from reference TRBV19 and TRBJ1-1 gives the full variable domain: DGGITQSPKYLFRKEGQNVTLSCEQNLNHDAMYWYRQDPGQGLRLIYYSQIVNDFQKGDIAEGYSVSREKKESFPLTVTSAQKNPTAFYLCASSISGRVTNTEAFFGQGTRLTVV.

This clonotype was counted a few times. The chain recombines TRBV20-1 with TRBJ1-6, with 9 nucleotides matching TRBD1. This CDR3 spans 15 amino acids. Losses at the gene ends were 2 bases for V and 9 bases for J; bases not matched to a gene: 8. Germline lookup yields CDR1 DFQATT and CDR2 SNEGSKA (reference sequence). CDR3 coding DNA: TGCAGTGCTAGAACAGGGACAGGGAACAGTTCACCCCTCCACTTT. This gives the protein CSARTGTGNSSPLHF.

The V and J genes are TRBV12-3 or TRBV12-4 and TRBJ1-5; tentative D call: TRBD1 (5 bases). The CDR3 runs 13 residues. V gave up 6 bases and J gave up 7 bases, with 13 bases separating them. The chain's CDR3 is CASSIGGAQPQHF. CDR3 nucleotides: TGTGCCAGCAGCATAGGAGGGGCCCAGCCCCAGCATTTT.

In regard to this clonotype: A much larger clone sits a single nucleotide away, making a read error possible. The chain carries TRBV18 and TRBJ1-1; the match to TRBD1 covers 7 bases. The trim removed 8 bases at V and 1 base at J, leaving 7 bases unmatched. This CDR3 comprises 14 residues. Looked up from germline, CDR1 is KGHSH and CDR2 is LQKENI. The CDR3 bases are TGTGCCAGCCAACACCGGACAGGGAACACTGAAGCTTTCTTT. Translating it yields CASQHRTGNTEAFF. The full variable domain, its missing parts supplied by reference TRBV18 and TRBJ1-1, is NAGVMQNPRHLVRRRGQEARLRCSPMKGHSHVYWYRQLPEEGLKFMVYLQKENIIDESGMPKERFSAEFPKEGPSILRIQQVVRGDSAAYFCASQHRTGNTEAFFGQGTRLTVV.

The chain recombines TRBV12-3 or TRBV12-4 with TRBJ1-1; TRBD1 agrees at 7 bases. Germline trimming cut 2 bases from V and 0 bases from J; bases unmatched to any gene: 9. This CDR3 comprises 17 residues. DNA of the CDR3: TGTGCCAGCAGTTTAACCTGGGGGACAGTTTTGAACACTGAAGCTTTCTTT. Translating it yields CASSLTWGTVLNTEAFF.

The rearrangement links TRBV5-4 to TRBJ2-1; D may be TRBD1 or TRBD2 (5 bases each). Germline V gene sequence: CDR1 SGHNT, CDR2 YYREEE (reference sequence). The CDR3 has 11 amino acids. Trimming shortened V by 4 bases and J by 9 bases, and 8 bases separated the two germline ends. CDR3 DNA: TGTGCCAGCAGCAGGGGAGTTGAGCAGTTCTTC. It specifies CASSRGVEQFF.

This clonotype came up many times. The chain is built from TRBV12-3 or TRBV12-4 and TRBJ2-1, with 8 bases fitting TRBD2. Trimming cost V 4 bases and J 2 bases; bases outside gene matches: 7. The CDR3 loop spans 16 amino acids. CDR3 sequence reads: CASSSLAGHTYNEQFF. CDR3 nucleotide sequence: TGTGCCAGCAGTTCTCTAGCGGGCCATACCTACAATGAGCAGTTCTTC.

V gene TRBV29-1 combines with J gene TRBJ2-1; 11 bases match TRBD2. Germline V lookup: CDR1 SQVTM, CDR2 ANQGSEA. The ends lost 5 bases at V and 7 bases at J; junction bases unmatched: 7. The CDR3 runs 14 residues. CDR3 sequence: CSVSPSGGRNEQFF. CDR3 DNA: TGCAGCGTTTCCCCTAGCGGGGGGAGGAATGAGCAGTTCTTC.

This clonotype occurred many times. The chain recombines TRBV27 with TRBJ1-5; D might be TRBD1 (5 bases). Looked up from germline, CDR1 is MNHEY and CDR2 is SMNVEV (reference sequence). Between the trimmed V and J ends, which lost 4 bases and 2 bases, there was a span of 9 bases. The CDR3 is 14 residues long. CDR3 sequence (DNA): TGTGCCAGCAGTTCTTTAGGGGGCAATCAGCCCCAGCATTTT. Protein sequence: CASSSLGGNQPQHF.

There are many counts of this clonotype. CDR3 sequence (DNA): TGTGCCAGCAACTCTCTAGCGAGGGAGACCCAGTACTTC. It translates to CASNSLARETQYF. The chain carries TRBV2 and TRBJ2-7; D perhaps matches TRBD2 (6 bases). The J call may be wrong; the DNA end is better matched by TRBJ2-5. CDR1 is SNHLY, CDR2 FYNNEI, per germline. There are 13 residues in the CDR3.

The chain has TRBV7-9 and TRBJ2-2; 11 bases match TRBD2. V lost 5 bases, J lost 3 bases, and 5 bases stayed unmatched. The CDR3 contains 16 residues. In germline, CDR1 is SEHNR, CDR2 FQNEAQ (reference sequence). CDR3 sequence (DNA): TGTGCCAGCAGCGCCGCTAGCGGGGGGTACACCGGGGAGCTGTTTTTT. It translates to CASSAASGGYTGELFF.

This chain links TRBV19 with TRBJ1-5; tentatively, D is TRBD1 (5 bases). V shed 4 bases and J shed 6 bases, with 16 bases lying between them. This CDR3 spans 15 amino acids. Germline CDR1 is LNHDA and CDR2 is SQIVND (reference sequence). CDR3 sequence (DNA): TGTGCCAGTAGTAGGGCGGGGGGTAACGGTCAGCCCCAGCATTTT. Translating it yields CASSRAGGNGQPQHF. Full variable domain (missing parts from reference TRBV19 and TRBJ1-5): DGGITQSPKYLFRKEGQNVTLSCEQNLNHDAMYWYRQDPGQGLRLIYYSQIVNDFQKGDIAEGYSVSREKKESFPLTVTSAQKNPTAFYLCASSRAGGNGQPQHFGDGTRLSIL.

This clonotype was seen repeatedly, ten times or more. CDR3 sequence: CASSLGGTTGEKLFF. The CDR3 bases are TGCGCCAGCAGCTTGGGCGGGACAACAGGAGAAAAACTGTTTTTT. This chain uses TRBV5-1 with TRBJ1-4, with TRBD1 as a possible D gene (6 bases). Germline V gene data show CDR1 as SGHRS and CDR2 as YFSETQ. The CDR3 consists of 15 residues. V gave up 0 bases and J gave up 8 bases, with 14 bases separating them.

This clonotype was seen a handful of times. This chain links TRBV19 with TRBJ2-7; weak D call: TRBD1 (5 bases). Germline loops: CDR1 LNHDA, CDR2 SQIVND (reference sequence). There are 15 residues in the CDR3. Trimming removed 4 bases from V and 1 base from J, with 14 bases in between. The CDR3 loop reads CASSTDSTPSYEQYF. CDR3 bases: TGTGCCAGTAGTACAGACAGCACACCATCCTACGAGCAGTACTTC.

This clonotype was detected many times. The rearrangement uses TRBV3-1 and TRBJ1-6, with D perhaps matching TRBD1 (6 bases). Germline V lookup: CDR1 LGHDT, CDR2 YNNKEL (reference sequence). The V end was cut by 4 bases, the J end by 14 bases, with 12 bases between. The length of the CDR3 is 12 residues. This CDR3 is CASSPGQMTLHF. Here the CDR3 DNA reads TGTGCCAGCAGCCCCGGACAGATGACCCTCCACTTT.

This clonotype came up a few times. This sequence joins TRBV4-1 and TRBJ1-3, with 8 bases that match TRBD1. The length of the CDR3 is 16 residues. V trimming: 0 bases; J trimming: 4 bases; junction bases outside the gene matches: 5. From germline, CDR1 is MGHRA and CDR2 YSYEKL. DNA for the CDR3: TGCGCCAGCAGCCAAGATCAGGGGGCGCGAGGAAACACCATATATTTT. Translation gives CASSQDQGARGNTIYF.

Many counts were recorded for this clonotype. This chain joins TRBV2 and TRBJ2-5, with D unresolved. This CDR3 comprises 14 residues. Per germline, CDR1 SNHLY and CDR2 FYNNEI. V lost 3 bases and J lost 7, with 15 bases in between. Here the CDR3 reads CASSDGSATGTQYF. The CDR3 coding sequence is TGTGCCAGCAGTGATGGCTCCGCGACGGGGACCCAGTACTTC. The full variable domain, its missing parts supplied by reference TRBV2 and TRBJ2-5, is EPEVTQTPSHQVTQMGQEVILRCVPISNHLYFYWYRQILGQKVEFLVSFYNNEISEKSEIFDDQFSVERPDGSNFTLKIRSTKLEDSAMYFCASSDGSATGTQYFGPGTRLLVL.